Following are 20 T cell receptor beta chains from one sample sequenced in a study of shared clonotypes between healthy human individuals. TCRdb's table, derived via immunoSEQ multiplex PCR, lists solely in-frame clones and lacks some. Of about 1 million clones listed, approximately 68% are singletons. The sequencing input was memory CD4+ T cells sorted from blood. Subset of the sample: CD45RA-negative fraction. The receptors derive from a man aged 18-30 years in good health.

The CDR3 DNA reads as TGTGCCAGCAGTTACGGTACCAGCGGGGGACGCAATGAGCAGTTCTTC. This codes for CASSYGTSGGRNEQFF. The rearrangement joins TRBV6-5 to TRBJ2-1, with 8 nucleotides matching TRBD2. The V and J ends lost 2 bases and 6 bases, in that order; junction bases with no gene match: 9. In germline, CDR1 is MNHEY, CDR2 SVGAGI. The CDR3 totals 16 residues.

Notes on this clone: Relative to the germline gene, one junction end is altered; a read error may explain this. The sample contains more than one DNA sequence encoding this CDR3. The J gene is TRBJ2-7, the V gene TRBV7-2, with 7 bases that match TRBD1. Germline V gives CDR1 SGHTA, CDR2 FQGNSA. This CDR3 contains 13 residues. The CDR3 nucleotides are TGCGCCAGCAGCCTGGGGACAGTCGGTGAGCAGTACTTC. Amino acid sequence: CASSLGTVGEQYF. The complete variable domain, with remaining parts taken from reference TRBV7-2 and TRBJ2-7, reads GAGVSQSPSNKVTEKGKDVELRCDPISGHTALYWYRQSLGQGLEFLIYFQGNSAPDKSGLPSDRFSAERTGGSVSTLTIQRTQQEDSAVYLCASSLGTVGEQYFGPGTRLTVT.

V and J are TRBV9 and TRBJ1-3; unclear D gene. V dropped 4 bases and J dropped 1 base, with 12 bases sitting between them. Germline V gene data show CDR1 as SGDLS and CDR2 as YYNGEE. CDR3 length: 15 residues. CDR3 loop: CASSPLRGSGNTIYF. CDR3 nucleotide sequence: TGTGCCAGCAGCCCGCTCCGGGGATCTGGAAACACCATATATTTT.

The chain employs TRBV5-1 and TRBJ2-3; 8 nucleotides line up with TRBD1. This CDR3 has 16 amino acids. V lost 2 bases and J lost 2; bases outside the gene matches: 7. Germline V lookup: CDR1 SGHRS, CDR2 YFSETQ. The CDR3 nucleotides are TGCGCCAGCAGCTTCGGGGACAGGAGTATCACAGATACGCAGTATTTT. Protein: CASSFGDRSITDTQYF.

This clone was counted a single time. The chain links TRBV5-4 to TRBJ1-2, with a tentative D call TRBD1 (5 bases). The CDR3 runs to 16 residues. The germline CDR1 and CDR2 sequences are SGHNT and YYREEE (reference sequence). Deletions cut 4 bases from V and 5 bases from J, with 21 bases between. The CDR3 DNA is TGTGCCAGCAGCCCCCAACCCGGGACGGGTGCTTATGGCTACACCTTC. Translated, it gives CASSPQPGTGAYGYTF.

The V call is TRBV5-4, the J call TRBJ1-2, with 8 bases identical to TRBD1. Germline V gene sequence: CDR1 SGHNT, CDR2 YYREEE (reference sequence). The CDR3 has 15 residues. After removal of 4 bases from V and 1 base from J, the junction contained 6 bases not matched to a gene. Here the CDR3 reads CASSREGQGNYGYTF. CDR3 nucleotides: TGTGCCAGCAGCCGGGAAGGACAGGGTAACTATGGCTACACCTTC.

The chain combines TRBV10-3 with TRBJ1-2, with D perhaps TRBD1 (6 bases). V was cut by 2 bases and J by 3 bases, with 13 bases left in between. The germline gives CDR1 ENHRY, CDR2 SYGVKD. There are 15 residues in the CDR3. CDR3 in amino acids: CAISENRAKDYGYTF. The CDR3 DNA reads as TGTGCCATCAGTGAGAACAGGGCCAAGGACTATGGCTACACCTTC.

For this clone: This likely came from a read error, as a far larger clone is one base away. The gene calls are TRBV7-3 and TRBJ1-6, with D perhaps matching TRBD1 (6 bases). This CDR3 has 13 amino acids. The germline V gene has CDR1 SGHTA and CDR2 FQGTGA. The ends were cut back, 5 bases at V and 7 bases at J, with 9 bases in the middle. CDR3 bases: TGTGCCAGCAGCCTCGGACAGAATTCACCCCTCCACTTT. As protein: CASSLGQNSPLHF.

The J gene is TRBJ1-5, the V gene TRBV5-8; D is possibly TRBD1 (6 bases). Germline CDR1 and CDR2: SGHTS and YDEGEE. CDR3 length: 14 amino acids. V was pared by 6 bases and J by 6 bases, with 16 bases between. This CDR3 is CASTSRGGGQPQHF. The CDR3 DNA sequence: TGTGCCAGCACCTCGAGGGGGGGCGGTCAGCCCCAGCATTTT.

The chain is built from TRBV6-1 and TRBJ2-7; TRBD2 matches at 13 bases. V gave up 4 bases and J gave up 6 bases; unmatched junction bases: 6. Germline V gene sequence: CDR1 MNHNS, CDR2 SASEGT. The length of the CDR3 is 15 residues. For the CDR3, the DNA is TGTGCCAGCAGTGGATGGACTAGCGGGAGTACCGAGCAGTACTTC. Amino acids: CASSGWTSGSTEQYF.

CDR3 residues: CASSPGTSNQPQHF. CDR3 DNA sequence: TGTGCCAGCAGCCCCGGGACAAGCAATCAGCCCCAGCATTTT. The chain carries TRBV7-9 and TRBJ1-5; possibly TRBD1 for D (6 bases). V was trimmed by 5 bases and J by 1 base, leaving 9 bases between them. Germline CDR1 is SEHNR and CDR2 is FQNEAQ (reference sequence). The CDR3 totals 14 residues.

This chain connects TRBV11-2 to TRBJ2-1; 8 bases align to TRBD1. The CDR3 is made up of 16 amino acids. The germline gives CDR1 SGHAT, CDR2 FQNNGV. With 2 bases clipped from V and 2 bases from J, the junction kept 5 bases outside the gene matches. As DNA, the CDR3 is TGTGCCAGCAGCTTATGGGGGACAGGACCCTACAATGAGCAGTTCTTC. Protein sequence: CASSLWGTGPYNEQFF.

This clone occurred once. The gene calls are TRBV18 and TRBJ1-2, with 9 bases matching TRBD1. This CDR3 is built from 15 residues. Germline V gene lookup returns CDR1 KGHSH and CDR2 LQKENI. V lost 1 base, J lost 5 bases, and 5 bases stayed unmatched. CDR3 sequence (DNA): TGTGCCAGCTCACCACTTCCCGGGACAGGGTATGGCTACACCTTC. It is translated as CASSPLPGTGYGYTF.

The V call is TRBV15, the J call TRBJ1-5; D not resolved. This CDR3 comprises 14 residues. Germline CDR1 LNHNV, CDR2 YYDKDF (reference sequence). V was pared by 0 bases and J by 2 bases, with 5 bases between. The CDR3: CATSREGGNQPQHF. CDR3 sequence (DNA): TGTGCCACCAGCAGAGAAGGAGGCAATCAGCCCCAGCATTTT.

The rearrangement joins TRBV6-1 to TRBJ2-7; 9 bases line up with TRBD1. The CDR3 totals 14 residues. The V gene end was trimmed by 6 bases and the J gene end by 5 bases; junction bases not matched to a gene: 8. CDR1 is MNHNS and CDR2 is SASEGT in the germline V gene. CDR3 DNA sequence: TGTGCCAGCAGAGCCGGACAGGGGTCCCACGAGCAGTACTTC. Encoded protein: CASRAGQGSHEQYF.

The V call is TRBV5-6, the J call TRBJ2-2; D is possibly TRBD2 (5 bases). The CDR3 sequence is 15 residues long. V dropped 0 bases and J dropped 6 bases, with 12 bases sitting between them. Germline lookup yields CDR1 SGHDT and CDR2 YYEEEE. The chain's CDR3 is CASSLVGKAAGELFF. The CDR3 DNA sequence: TGTGCCAGCAGCTTGGTTGGGAAAGCGGCCGGGGAGCTGTTTTTT. Full variable domain (remainder filled in from reference TRBV5-6 and TRBJ2-2): DAGVTQSPTHLIKTRGQQVTLRCSPKSGHDTVSWYQQALGQGPQFIFQYYEEEERQRGNFPDRFSGHQFPNYSSELNVNALLLGDSALYLCASSLVGKAAGELFFGEGSRLTVL.

This chain connects TRBV18 to TRBJ2-2, with D hard to call. V gave up 3 bases and J gave up 6 bases, with 8 bases separating them. CDR3 length: 13 amino acids. Germline CDR1 and CDR2: KGHSH and LQKENI. The CDR3 nucleotides are TGTGCCAGCTCACCTGAAGTATCCGGGGAGCTGTTTTTT. Translated, it gives CASSPEVSGELFF.

The chain employs TRBV6-1 and TRBJ1-1; 8 positions agree with TRBD1. CDR1 MNHNS and CDR2 SASEGT come from the germline V gene. The trim removed 5 bases at V and 4 bases at J, leaving 6 bases unmatched. The length of the CDR3 is 14 residues. The CDR3 spells CASSRQGQITEAFF. CDR3 nucleotide sequence: TGTGCCAGCAGTAGACAGGGGCAGATCACTGAAGCTTTCTTT.

This sequence joins TRBV6-5 and TRBJ1-6, with TRBD1 as a possible D gene (5 bases). Trimming stripped 2 bases from V and 7 bases from J, with 9 bases between. Per the germline V gene, CDR1 is MNHEY and CDR2 is SVGAGI. The CDR3 is made up of 14 amino acids. The CDR3 bases are TGTGCCAGCAGTTACCGGGGGAGGAATTCACCCCTCCACTTT. Its protein is CASSYRGRNSPLHF.

The chain carries TRBV2 and TRBJ2-3; 13 nucleotides agree with TRBD2. V dropped 5 bases and J dropped 3; count of bases not matched to a gene: 2. The CDR3 contains 15 residues. The germline V gene encodes CDR1 SNHLY and CDR2 FYNNEI. CDR3 region: CASSTLAGGTDTQYF. The CDR3 DNA reads as TGTGCCAGCAGTACACTAGCGGGAGGGACAGATACGCAGTATTTT.